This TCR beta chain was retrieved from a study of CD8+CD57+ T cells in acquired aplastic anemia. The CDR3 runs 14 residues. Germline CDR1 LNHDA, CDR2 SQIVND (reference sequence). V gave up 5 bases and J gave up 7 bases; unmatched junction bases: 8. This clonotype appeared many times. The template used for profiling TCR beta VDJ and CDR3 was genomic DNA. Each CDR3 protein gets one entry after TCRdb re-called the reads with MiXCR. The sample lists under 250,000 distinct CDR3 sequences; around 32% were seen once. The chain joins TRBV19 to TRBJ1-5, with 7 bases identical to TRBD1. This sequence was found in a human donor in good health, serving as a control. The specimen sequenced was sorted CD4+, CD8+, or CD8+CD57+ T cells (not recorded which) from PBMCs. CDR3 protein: CASSVTGARQPQHF. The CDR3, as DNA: TGTGCCAGTAGTGTCACAGGGGCGCGGCAGCCCCAGCATTTT.